This TCR beta chain was observed in a study of tumor and adjacent non-tumor tissue in lung cancer. With regard to this clonotype: The junction departs from the called germline gene at one end, perhaps through a read error.

The template was RNA from unsorted bulk tissue. A modified ARM-PCR protocol with three rounds of nested PCR amplified TCRbeta. One entry per CDR3 protein results from TCRdb running MiXCR on the multiplex PCR reads. The sample has approximately 65,000 distinct CDR3 sequences, roughly three fifths seen once; the top ten hold roughly a fifth. The CDR3 has 14 amino acids. The V gene's germline CDR1 is MNHNS and CDR2 SASEGT. The clonotype comes from a man in his forties or fifties with non-small cell lung cancer. The specimen was lung tumor tissue. The chain carries TRBV6-1 and TRBJ1-2; the D gene is possibly TRBD1 (5 bases). The CDR3 loop reads CANSEVSGGYGYTF. CDR3 bases: TGTGCCAACAGTGAAGTTTCCGGGGGCTATGGCTACACCTTC.